These 13 T cell receptor beta chains came from one sample sequenced in a study of shared clonotypes between healthy human individuals. The data were produced by immunoSEQ multiplex PCR, yet TCRdb's version contains in-frame clones alone and is incomplete. The data show 400,000 to 600,000 clones, approximately 94% seen once. The sequenced sample consisted of naive CD4+ T cells sorted from blood. Subset reported: CD45RA+ positively selected. Source of these receptors: a woman in her twenties or thirties in good health.

V and J are TRBV4-1 and TRBJ2-2; TRBD1 might be the D (6 bases). This CDR3 spans 17 amino acids. Per the germline V gene, CDR1 is MGHRA and CDR2 is YSYEKL. V gave up 1 base and J gave up 7 bases, with 19 bases separating them. CDR3 amino acids: CASSQVTLAGAHGELFF. DNA of the CDR3: TGCGCCAGCAGCCAAGTCACCCTCGCAGGGGCGCACGGGGAGCTGTTTTTT.

The chain combines TRBV28 with TRBJ2-2, with a weak D call TRBD2 (6 bases). Germline loops: CDR1 MDHEN, CDR2 SYDVKM. The V end lost 8 bases, the J end lost 1 base, and 14 bases lay between the germline ends. The CDR3 has 15 amino acids. The CDR3 DNA is TGTGCCAGCCTAAAGGGACTTAGGAACACCGGGGAGCTGTTTTTT. It codes for CASLKGLRNTGELFF. The entire variable domain, with the rest obtained from reference TRBV28 and TRBJ2-2, is as follows: DVKVTQSSRYLVKRTGEKVFLECVQDMDHENMFWYRQDPGLGLRLIYFSYDVKMKEKGDIPEGYSVSREKKERFSLILESASTNQTSMYLCASLKGLRNTGELFFGEGSRLTVL.

The chain couples TRBV6-6 to TRBJ1-3; D gene unclear. This CDR3 contains 11 residues. Germline V lookup: CDR1 MNHNY, CDR2 SVGAGI (reference sequence). Trimming shortened V by 11 bases and J by 4 bases, and 9 bases separated the two germline ends. CDR3 amino acids: CAPLVGNTIYF. CDR3 in DNA: TGTGCCCCCTTGGTGGGAAACACCATATATTTT.

This chain joins TRBV18 and TRBJ2-2; no firm D call. The CDR3 loop spans 15 amino acids. Germline CDR1 and CDR2: KGHSH and LQKENI. V was clipped by 6 bases and J by 0 bases, with 11 bases between them. The CDR3 DNA follows: TGTGCCAGCTCCCCTGCCGCGGCGAACACCGGGGAGCTGTTTTTT. Protein: CASSPAAANTGELFF.

J is TRBJ2-7 and V is TRBV10-3; the match to TRBD1 covers 10 bases. CDR1 is ENHRY, CDR2 SYGVKD, per germline. V was clipped by 10 bases and J by 5 bases; unmatched bases: 5. This CDR3 is built from 12 residues. In DNA, the CDR3 is TGTGCCACCGGGACAGGGGCCGACGAGCAGTACTTC. Translated, it gives CATGTGADEQYF.

This rearrangement joins TRBV5-1 to TRBJ1-2; 7 bases align to TRBD1. Germline loops: CDR1 SGHRS, CDR2 YFSETQ. This CDR3 spans 15 amino acids. V dropped 1 base and J dropped 5; count of bases not matched to a gene: 8. The CDR3 DNA is TGCGCCAGCAGCTTGAAGCAGGGGGGGCATTATGGCTACACCTTC. It specifies CASSLKQGGHYGYTF.

The V and J genes are TRBV28 and TRBJ1-1, with D uncertain. Germline V gene data show CDR1 as MDHEN and CDR2 as SYDVKM. Trimming took off 5 bases at V and 3 bases at J, with 7 bases between the two ends. The CDR3 is 12 amino acids. The DNA for the CDR3 is TGTGCCAGCAGTCCAGGTGACACTGAAGCTTTCTTT. Encoded protein: CASSPGDTEAFF.

The V call is TRBV29-1, the J call TRBJ1-3, with TRBD1 identical over 9 bases. The CDR3 runs to 16 residues. The germline V gene has CDR1 SQVTM and CDR2 ANQGSEA. V was pared by 2 bases and J by 5 bases, with 10 bases of the junction left unmatched. CDR3 in DNA: TGCAGCGTTGAATCTATCCGGACAGGGGATCGAAACACCATATATTTT. Translated, it gives CSVESIRTGDRNTIYF.

Comment on this clone: Additional DNA sequences in this sample encode the identical CDR3. V and J are TRBV5-4 and TRBJ1-1, with 9 bases aligning to TRBD1. V was pared by 1 base and J by 3 bases, with 1 base of the junction left unmatched. CDR1 is SGHNT and CDR2 is YYREEE in the germline V gene (reference sequence). The CDR3 loop spans 14 amino acids. The CDR3 DNA sequence: TGTGCCAGCAGCTTGCGGACAGGGGACACTGAAGCTTTCTTT. It specifies CASSLRTGDTEAFF.

This clone is a singleton in its sample. The rearrangement links TRBV5-1 to TRBJ2-2; 10 bases are a match to TRBD2. CDR1 is SGHRS and CDR2 is YFSETQ in the germline V gene. The trim removed 1 base at V and 5 bases at J, leaving 2 bases unmatched. This CDR3 has 15 residues. The chain's CDR3 is CASSLLTSGTGELFF. CDR3 DNA: TGCGCCAGCAGCTTGTTGACTAGCGGGACCGGGGAGCTGTTTTTT.

In nucleotides, the CDR3 is TGTGCCAGCAGCGAGGATAGCGGTTTCATCTACGAGCAGTACTTC. It specifies CASSEDSGFIYEQYF. The V call is TRBV9, the J call TRBJ2-7; the D gene is possibly TRBD2 (6 bases). This CDR3 contains 15 residues. Germline CDR1 is SGDLS and CDR2 is YYNGEE. The V and J ends lost 3 bases and 3 bases respectively, with 16 bases between them.

This clone has only one observation. The chain uses TRBV7-9 and TRBJ2-1; 9 positions agree with TRBD2. CDR1 and CDR2 from the germline V gene are SEHNR and FQNEAQ (reference sequence). The CDR3 has 14 amino acids. Unmatched junction bases numbered 0, after V lost 6 bases and J lost 0 bases. The CDR3 reads CASRTSGSYNEQFF. The CDR3 bases are TGTGCCAGCAGGACTAGCGGCTCCTACAATGAGCAGTTCTTC.

This chain joins TRBV4-1 and TRBJ1-5; 8 nucleotides match TRBD1. J was trimmed by 1 base and V by 4 bases; bases with no gene match: 3. Germline V gene sequence: CDR1 MGHRA, CDR2 YSYEKL. The CDR3 extends over 15 amino acids. The CDR3 nucleotides are TGCGCCAGCAGCCTGGGGACAGGAAGCAATCAGCCCCAGCATTTT. Protein sequence: CASSLGTGSNQPQHF.